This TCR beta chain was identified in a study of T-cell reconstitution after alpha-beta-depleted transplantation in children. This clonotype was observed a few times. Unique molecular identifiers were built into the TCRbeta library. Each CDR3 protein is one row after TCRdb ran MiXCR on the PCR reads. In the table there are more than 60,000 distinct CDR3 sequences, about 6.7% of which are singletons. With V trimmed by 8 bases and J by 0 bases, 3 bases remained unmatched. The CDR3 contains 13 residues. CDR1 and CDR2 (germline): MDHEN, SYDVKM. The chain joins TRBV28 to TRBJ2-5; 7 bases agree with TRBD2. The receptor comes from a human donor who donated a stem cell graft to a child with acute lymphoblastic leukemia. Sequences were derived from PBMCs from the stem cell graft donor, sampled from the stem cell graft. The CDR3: CASGREYQETQYF. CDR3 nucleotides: TGTGCCAGCGGGCGGGAGTACCAAGAGACCCAGTACTTC.